Included here is one T cell receptor (beta chain) sequence, with context. Its antigen remains unidentified. The sample belongs to a study of shared clonotypes between healthy human individuals. Regarding the study as a whole: Naive subsets typically showed greater estimated richness than memory subsets.

Nashville, Tennessee was home to all donors, who were Caucasian adults. In germline, CDR1 is SEHNR, CDR2 FQNEAQ (reference sequence). V lost 5 bases and J lost 5; bases outside the gene matches: 10. The CDR3 is 16 amino acids. The study ran the assay at deep level. Libraries were prepared by immunoSEQ multiplex PCR; TCRdb keeps only in-frame clonotypes and omits some of them. The sample lists roughly 1,600,000 clones; roughly 98.5% were seen once. The V gene is TRBV7-9, the J gene TRBJ2-2; 8 bases match TRBD2. Sequenced input: naive CD4+ T cells sorted from blood. Documented subset: CD45RA+ positively selected. The receptor's source is a man aged 30-40 years in good health. CDR3 bases: TGTGCCAGCAGCCTTAAAGCGGGAGTGGAAACCGGGGAGCTGTTTTTT. Protein product: CASSLKAGVETGELFF.